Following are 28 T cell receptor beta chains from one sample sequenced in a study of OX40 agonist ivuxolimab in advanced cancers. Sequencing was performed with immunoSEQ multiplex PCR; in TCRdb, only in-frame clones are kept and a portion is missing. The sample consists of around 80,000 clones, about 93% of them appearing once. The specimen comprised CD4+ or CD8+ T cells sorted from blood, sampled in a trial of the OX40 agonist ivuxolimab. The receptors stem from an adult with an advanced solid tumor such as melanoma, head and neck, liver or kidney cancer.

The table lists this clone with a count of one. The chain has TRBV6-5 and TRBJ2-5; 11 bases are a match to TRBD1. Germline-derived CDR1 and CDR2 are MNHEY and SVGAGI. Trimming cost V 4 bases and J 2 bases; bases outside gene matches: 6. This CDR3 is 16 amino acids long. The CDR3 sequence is CASSSGTGGRQETQYF. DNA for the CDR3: TGTGCCAGCAGTTCCGGGACAGGGGGGCGACAAGAGACCCAGTACTTC.

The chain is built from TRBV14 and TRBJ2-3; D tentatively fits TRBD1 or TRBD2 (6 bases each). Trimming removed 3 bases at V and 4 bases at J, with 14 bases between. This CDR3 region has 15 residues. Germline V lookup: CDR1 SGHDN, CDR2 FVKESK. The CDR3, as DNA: TGTGCCAGCAGCCACCTCTCGAGGGGGGCAGATACGCAGTATTTT. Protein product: CASSHLSRGADTQYF.

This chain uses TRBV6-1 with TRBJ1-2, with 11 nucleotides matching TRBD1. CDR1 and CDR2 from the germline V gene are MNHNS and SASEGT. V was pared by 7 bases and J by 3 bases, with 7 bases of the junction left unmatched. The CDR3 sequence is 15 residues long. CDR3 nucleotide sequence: TGTGCCAGCAAATGGACAGGGGGCGCGGACTATGGCTACACCTTC. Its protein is CASKWTGGADYGYTF.

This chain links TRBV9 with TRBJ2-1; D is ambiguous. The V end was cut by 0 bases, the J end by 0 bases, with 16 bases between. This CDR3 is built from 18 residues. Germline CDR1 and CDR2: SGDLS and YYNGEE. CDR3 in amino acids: CASSVESSPWGSYNEQFF. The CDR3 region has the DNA TGTGCCAGCAGCGTAGAATCCTCCCCGTGGGGCTCCTACAATGAGCAGTTCTTC.

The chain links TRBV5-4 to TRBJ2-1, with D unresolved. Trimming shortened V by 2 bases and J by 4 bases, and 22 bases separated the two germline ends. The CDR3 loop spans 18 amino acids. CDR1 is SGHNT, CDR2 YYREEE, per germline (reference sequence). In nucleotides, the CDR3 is TGTGCCAGCAGCTTAGACGGCGGACCTCCCTCCAATTACAATGAGCAGTTCTTC. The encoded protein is CASSLDGGPPSNYNEQFF.

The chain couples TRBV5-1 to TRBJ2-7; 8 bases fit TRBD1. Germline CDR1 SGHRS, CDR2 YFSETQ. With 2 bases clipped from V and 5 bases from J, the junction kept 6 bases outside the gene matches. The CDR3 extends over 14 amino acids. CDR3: CASSLGQGSHEQYF. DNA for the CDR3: TGCGCCAGCAGCTTAGGACAGGGTTCCCACGAGCAGTACTTC.

The CDR3 nucleotides are TGTGCCAGCACCTCGGGGGGGTTGGAGACCCAGTACTTC. Translating gives CASTSGGLETQYF. This chain uses TRBV7-8 with TRBJ2-5; 8 nucleotides align to TRBD2. Germline CDR1 reads SGHVS; CDR2 reads FQNEAQ. The CDR3 sequence is 13 residues long. The V gene end was trimmed by 7 bases and the J gene end by 5 bases; junction bases not matched to a gene: 6.

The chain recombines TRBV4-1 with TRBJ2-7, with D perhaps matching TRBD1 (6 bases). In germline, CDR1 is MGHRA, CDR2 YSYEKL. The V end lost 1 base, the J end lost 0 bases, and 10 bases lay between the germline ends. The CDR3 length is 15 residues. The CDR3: CASSQVQGSSYEQYF. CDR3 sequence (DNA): TGCGCCAGCAGCCAAGTACAGGGATCCTCCTACGAGCAGTACTTC.

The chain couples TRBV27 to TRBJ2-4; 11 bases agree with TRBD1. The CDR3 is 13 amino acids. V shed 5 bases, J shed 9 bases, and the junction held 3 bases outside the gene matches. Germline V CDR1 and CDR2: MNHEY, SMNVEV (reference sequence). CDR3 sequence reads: CASSLGQGAIQYF. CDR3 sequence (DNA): TGTGCCAGCAGTCTAGGACAGGGGGCCATTCAGTACTTC.

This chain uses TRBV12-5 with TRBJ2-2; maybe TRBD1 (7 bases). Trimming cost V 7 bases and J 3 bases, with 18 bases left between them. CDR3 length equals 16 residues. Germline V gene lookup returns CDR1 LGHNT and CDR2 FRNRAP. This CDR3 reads CASDTQGRTDTGELFF. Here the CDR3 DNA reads TGTGCTAGTGACACACAGGGGAGGACGGACACCGGGGAGCTGTTTTTT.

The DNA for the CDR3 is TGTGCCAGCAGCCCGAATACGGGAACCACCTACGAGCAGTACTTC. Protein sequence: CASSPNTGTTYEQYF. This chain connects TRBV4-2 to TRBJ2-7; a possible D gene is TRBD2 (5 bases). Germline V gives CDR1 LGHNA, CDR2 YNFKEQ. V was clipped by 4 bases and J by 2 bases, with 15 bases between them. This CDR3 comprises 15 residues.

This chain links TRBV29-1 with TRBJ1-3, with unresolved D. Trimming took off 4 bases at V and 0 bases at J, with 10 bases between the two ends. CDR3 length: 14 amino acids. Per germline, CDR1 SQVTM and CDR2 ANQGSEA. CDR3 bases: TGCAGCGTTGGGAGGTCCTCCTCTGGAAACACCATATATTTT. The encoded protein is CSVGRSSSGNTIYF.

CDR3 sequence: CASSYGSMNTEAFF. CDR3 nucleotide sequence: TGTGCCAGCAGCTATGGCAGTATGAACACTGAAGCTTTCTTT. This rearrangement joins TRBV7-9 to TRBJ1-1; no firm D call. The CDR3 runs 14 residues. From germline, CDR1 is SEHNR and CDR2 FQNEAQ (reference sequence). V was trimmed by 4 bases and J by 0 bases, leaving 9 bases between them. The entire variable domain, with the rest obtained from reference TRBV7-9 and TRBJ1-1, is as follows: DTGVSQNPRHKITKRGQNVTFRCDPISEHNRLYWYRQTLGQGPEFLTYFQNEAQLEKSRLLSDRFSAERPKGSFSTLEIQRTEQGDSAMYLCASSYGSMNTEAFFGQGTRLTVV.

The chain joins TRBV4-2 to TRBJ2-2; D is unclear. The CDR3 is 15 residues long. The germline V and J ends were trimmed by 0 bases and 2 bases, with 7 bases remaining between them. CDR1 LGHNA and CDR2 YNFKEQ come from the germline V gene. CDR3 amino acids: CASSQDRPNTGELFF. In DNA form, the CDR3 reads TGTGCCAGCAGCCAAGACAGACCTAACACCGGGGAGCTGTTTTTT.

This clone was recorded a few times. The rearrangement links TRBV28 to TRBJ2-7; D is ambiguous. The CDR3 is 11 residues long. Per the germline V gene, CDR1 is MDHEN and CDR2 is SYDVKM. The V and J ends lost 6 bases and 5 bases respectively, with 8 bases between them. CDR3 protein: CASSPGDEQYF. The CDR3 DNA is TGTGCCAGCAGCCCTGGGGACGAGCAGTACTTC.

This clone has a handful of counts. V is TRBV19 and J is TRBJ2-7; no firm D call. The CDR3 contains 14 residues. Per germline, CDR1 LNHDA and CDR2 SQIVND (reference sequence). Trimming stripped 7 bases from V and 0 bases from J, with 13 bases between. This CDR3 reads CASTTAGSSYEQYF. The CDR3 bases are TGTGCCAGTACCACAGCAGGAAGCTCCTACGAGCAGTACTTC.

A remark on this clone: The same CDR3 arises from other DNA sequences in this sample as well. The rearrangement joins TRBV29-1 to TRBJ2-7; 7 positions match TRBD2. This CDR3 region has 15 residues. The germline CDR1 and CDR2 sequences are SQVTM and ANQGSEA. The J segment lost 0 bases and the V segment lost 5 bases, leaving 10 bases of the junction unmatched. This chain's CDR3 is CSVIGGGGISYEQYF. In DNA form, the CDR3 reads TGCAGCGTTATAGGTGGGGGAGGGATCTCCTACGAGCAGTACTTC.

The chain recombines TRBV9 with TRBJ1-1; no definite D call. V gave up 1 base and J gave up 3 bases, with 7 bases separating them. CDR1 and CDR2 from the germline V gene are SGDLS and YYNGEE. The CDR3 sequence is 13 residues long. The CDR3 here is CASSVKTYTEAFF. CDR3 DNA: TGTGCCAGCAGCGTAAAAACGTACACTGAAGCTTTCTTT.

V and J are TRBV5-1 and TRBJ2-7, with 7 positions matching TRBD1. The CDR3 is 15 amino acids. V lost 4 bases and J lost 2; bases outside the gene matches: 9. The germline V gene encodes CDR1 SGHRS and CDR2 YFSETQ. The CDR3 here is CASSLPGQPAYEQYF. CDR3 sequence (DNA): TGCGCCAGCAGCCTACCGGGACAGCCGGCCTACGAGCAGTACTTC.

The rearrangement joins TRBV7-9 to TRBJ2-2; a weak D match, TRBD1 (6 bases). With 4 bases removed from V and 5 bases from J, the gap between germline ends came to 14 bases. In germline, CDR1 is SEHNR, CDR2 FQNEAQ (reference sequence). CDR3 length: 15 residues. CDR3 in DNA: TGTGCCAGCAGCTCGACAGGCGAGGGGACCGGGGAGCTGTTTTTT. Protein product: CASSSTGEGTGELFF.

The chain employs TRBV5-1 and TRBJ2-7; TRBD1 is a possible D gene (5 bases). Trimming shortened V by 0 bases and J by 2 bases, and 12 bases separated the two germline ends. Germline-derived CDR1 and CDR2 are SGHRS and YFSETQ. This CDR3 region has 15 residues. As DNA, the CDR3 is TGCGCCAGCAGCTTGGCTCCGGACACAACCTACGAGCAGTACTTC. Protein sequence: CASSLAPDTTYEQYF.

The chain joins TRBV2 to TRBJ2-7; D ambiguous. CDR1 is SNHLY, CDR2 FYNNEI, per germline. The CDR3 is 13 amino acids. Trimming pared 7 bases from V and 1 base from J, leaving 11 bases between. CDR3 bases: TGTGCCAGCATTTTACACCCGTCCTACGAGCAGTACTTC. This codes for CASILHPSYEQYF.

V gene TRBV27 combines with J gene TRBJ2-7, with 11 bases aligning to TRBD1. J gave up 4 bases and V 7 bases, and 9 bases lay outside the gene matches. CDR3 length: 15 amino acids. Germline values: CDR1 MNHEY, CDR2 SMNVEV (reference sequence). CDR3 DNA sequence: TGTGCCAGCACCTTATCGGGGGACAGGGGGTACGAGCAGTACTTC. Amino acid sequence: CASTLSGDRGYEQYF.

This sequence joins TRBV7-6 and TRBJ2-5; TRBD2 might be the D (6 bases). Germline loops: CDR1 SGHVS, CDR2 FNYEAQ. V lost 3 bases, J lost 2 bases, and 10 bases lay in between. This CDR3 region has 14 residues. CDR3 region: CASSFRDLQETQYF. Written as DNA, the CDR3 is TGTGCCAGCAGCTTCCGGGACTTACAAGAGACCCAGTACTTC.

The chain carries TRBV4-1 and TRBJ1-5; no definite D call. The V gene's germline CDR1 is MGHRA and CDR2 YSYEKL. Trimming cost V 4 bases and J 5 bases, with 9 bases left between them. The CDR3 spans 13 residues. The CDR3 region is CASSPREHQPQHF. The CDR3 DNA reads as TGCGCCAGCAGCCCAAGGGAGCATCAGCCCCAGCATTTT.

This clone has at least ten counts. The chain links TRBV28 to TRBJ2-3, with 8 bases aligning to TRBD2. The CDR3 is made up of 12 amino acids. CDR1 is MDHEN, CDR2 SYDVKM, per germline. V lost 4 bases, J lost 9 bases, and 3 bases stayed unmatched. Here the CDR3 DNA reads TGTGCCAGCAGTTCGAGCGGGAGCACGCAGTATTTT. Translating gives CASSSSGSTQYF.

CDR3 residues: CASSRAGDLQETQYF. CDR3 nucleotides: TGTGCCAGCAGTCGGGCGGGAGACCTCCAAGAGACCCAGTACTTC. The chain employs TRBV2 and TRBJ2-5; 7 bases map to TRBD2. The CDR3 is 15 amino acids. Germline V gene lookup returns CDR1 SNHLY and CDR2 FYNNEI. The V and J ends lost 5 bases and 1 base, in that order; junction bases with no gene match: 7.

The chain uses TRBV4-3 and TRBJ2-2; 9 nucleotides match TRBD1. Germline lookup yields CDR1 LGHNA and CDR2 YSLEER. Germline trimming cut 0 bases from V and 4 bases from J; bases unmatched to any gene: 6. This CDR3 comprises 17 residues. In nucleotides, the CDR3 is TGCGCCAGCAGCCAAGATCTGGGGACAGGGCTCACCGGGGAGCTGTTTTTT. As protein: CASSQDLGTGLTGELFF.